This entry concerns a single TCR beta chain. Antigen specificity is unknown. Given a much more abundant clone one base away, this may be a read error. The draw of peripheral blood yielded around 9.6 milliliters from each donor. This entry comes from a study of blood T cells in healthy people across ages. General study results and limits: A conclusive naive versus antigen-experienced comparison was prevented by the unsorted PBMCs. TCR beta diversity per million T cells fell roughly linearly with age.

Losses at the gene ends were 5 bases for V and 0 bases for J; bases not matched to a gene: 3. The CDR3 length is 14 residues. CDR1 is ENHRY and CDR2 is SYGVKD in the germline V gene. A second roughly 6 to 12 cycle PCR used barcoded and J-beta primers. TCRdb fed the 5' RACE reads into MiXCR, producing one record per CDR3 protein. The sample consists of around 1.1 million distinct CDR3 sequences, under 40% of them appearing once. This receptor was obtained from a man between 18 and 35 years old in good health. The sequencing input was blood. The chain employs TRBV10-3 and TRBJ2-7; 8 bases line up with TRBD1. CDR3 in DNA: TGTGCCATCAGTAGGACAGGGAGCTCCTACGAGCAGTACTTC. Protein sequence: CAISRTGSSYEQYF.